This T cell receptor beta chain was recorded in a study of T cell changes during pregnancy in multiple sclerosis. V lost 8 bases to trimming and J lost 4 bases; unmatched junction nucleotides: 2. The germline V gene encodes CDR1 MNHEY and CDR2 SMNVEV (reference sequence). The CDR3 spans 13 residues. Sequencing used immunoSEQ multiplex PCR; TCRdb keeps in-frame clones, though not all of them. The sample shows about 17,000 clones, over 75% of them seen only once. The receptor's source is a female donor in good health, enrolled as a control in a pregnancy study. The chain uses TRBV27 and TRBJ2-1, with TRBD1 matching over 10 bases. The source material was CD8+ T cells from peripheral blood mononuclear cells, sampled after pregnancy. CDR3 in amino acids: CASRDRGYNEQFF. DNA of the CDR3: TGTGCCAGCCGGGACAGGGGATACAATGAGCAGTTCTTC.